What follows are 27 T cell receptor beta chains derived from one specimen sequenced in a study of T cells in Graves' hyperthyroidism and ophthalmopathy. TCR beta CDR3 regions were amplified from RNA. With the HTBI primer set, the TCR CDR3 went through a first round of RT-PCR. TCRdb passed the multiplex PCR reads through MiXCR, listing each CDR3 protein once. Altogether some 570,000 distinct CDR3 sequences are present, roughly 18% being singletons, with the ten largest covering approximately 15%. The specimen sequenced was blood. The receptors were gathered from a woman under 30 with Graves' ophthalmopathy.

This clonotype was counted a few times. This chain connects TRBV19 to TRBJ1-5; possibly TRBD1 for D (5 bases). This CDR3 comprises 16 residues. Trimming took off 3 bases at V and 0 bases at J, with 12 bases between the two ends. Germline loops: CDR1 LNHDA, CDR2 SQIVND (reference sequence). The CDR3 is CASSMGRDYSNQPQHF. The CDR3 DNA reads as TGTGCCAGTAGTATGGGGCGGGATTATAGCAATCAGCCCCAGCATTTT.

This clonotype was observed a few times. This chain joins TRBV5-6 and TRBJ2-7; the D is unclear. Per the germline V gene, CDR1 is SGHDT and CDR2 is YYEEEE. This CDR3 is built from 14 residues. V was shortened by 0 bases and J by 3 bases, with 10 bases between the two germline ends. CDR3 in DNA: TGTGCCAGCAGCTTGGCTTTGCAACTCTACGAGCAGTACTTC. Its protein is CASSLALQLYEQYF.

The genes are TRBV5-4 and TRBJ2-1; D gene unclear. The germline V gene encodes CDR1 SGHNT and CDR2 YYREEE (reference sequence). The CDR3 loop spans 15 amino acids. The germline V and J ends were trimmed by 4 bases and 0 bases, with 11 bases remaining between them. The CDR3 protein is CASSEDPSSYNEQFF. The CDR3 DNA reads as TGTGCCAGCAGCGAAGACCCGAGCTCCTACAATGAGCAGTTCTTC.

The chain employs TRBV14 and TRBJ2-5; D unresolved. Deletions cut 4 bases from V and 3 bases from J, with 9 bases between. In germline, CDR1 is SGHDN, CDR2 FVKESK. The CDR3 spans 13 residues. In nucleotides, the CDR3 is TGTGCCAGCAGCCTTGCTAATGAAGAGACCCAGTACTTC. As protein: CASSLANEETQYF.

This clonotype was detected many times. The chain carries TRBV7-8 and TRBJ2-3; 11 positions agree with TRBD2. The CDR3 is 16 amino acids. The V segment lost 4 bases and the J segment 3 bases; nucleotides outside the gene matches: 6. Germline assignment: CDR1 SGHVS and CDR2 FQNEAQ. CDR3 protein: CASSSGPSGGTDTQYF. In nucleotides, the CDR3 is TGTGCCAGCAGCTCAGGACCTAGCGGGGGGACAGATACGCAGTATTTT.

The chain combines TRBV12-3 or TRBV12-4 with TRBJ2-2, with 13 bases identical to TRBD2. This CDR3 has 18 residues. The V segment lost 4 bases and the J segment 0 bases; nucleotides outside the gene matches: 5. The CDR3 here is CASSSTTSGGPNTGELFF. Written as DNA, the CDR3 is TGTGCCAGCAGTTCCACGACTAGCGGGGGGCCGAACACCGGGGAGCTGTTTTTT.

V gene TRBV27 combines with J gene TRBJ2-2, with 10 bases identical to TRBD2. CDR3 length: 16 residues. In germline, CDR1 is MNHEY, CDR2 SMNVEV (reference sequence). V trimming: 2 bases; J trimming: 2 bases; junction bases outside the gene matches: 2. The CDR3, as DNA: TGTGCCAGCAGTTTACTAGCGGGAGTAAACACCGGGGAGCTGTTTTTT. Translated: CASSLLAGVNTGELFF.

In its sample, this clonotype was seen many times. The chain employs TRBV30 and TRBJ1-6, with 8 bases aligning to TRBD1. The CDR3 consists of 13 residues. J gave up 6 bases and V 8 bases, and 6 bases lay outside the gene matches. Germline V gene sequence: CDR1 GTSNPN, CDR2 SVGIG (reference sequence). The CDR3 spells CAKTDRVNSPLHF. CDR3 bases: TGTGCCAAAACGGACAGGGTTAATTCACCCCTCCACTTT. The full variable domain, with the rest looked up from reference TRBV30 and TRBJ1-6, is SQTIHQWPATLVQPVGSPLSLECTVEGTSNPNLYWYRQAAGRGLQLLFYSVGIGQISSEVPQNLSASRPQDRQFILSSKKLLLSDSGFYLCAKTDRVNSPLHFGNGTRLTVT.

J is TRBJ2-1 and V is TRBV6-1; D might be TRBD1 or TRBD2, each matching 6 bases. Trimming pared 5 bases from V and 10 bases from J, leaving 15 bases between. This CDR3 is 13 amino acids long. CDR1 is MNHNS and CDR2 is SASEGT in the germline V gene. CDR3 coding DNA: TGTGCCAGCAGTCCGGTGAGGGGGGAGGAGCAGTTCTTC. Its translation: CASSPVRGEEQFF.

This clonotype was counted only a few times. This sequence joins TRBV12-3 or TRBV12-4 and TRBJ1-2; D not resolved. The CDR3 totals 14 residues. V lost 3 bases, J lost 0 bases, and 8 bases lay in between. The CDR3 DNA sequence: TGTGCCAGCAGTTTCACGTTAGCTAACTATGGCTACACCTTC. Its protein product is CASSFTLANYGYTF.

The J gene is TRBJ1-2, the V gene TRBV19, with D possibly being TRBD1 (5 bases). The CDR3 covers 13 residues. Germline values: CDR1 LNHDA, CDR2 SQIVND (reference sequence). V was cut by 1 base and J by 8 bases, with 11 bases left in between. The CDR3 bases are TGTGCCAGTAGTATAGGGGGACGTTCGGGCTACACCTTC. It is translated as CASSIGGRSGYTF.

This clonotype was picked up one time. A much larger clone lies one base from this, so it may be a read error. The CDR3 reads CASAPQGGALDTQYF. The CDR3 DNA sequence: TGTGCCAGCGCCCCCCAAGGGGGGGCGTTGGATACGCAGTATTTT. The genes are TRBV28 and TRBJ2-3; weak D call: TRBD2 (7 bases). Germline V gene data show CDR1 as MDHEN and CDR2 as SYDVKM. The CDR3 loop spans 15 amino acids. Trimming left V 8 bases short and J 6 bases short, with 21 bases between.

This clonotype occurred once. CDR3 sequence: CASSRDSRQETQYF. DNA of the CDR3: TGTGCCAGCAGTCGGGACAGCCGACAAGAGACCCAGTACTTC. This chain uses TRBV28 with TRBJ2-5, with 7 bases lining up with TRBD1. CDR3 length: 14 residues. In germline, CDR1 is MDHEN, CDR2 SYDVKM. The V gene end was trimmed by 5 bases and the J gene end by 2 bases; junction bases not matched to a gene: 5. The full variable domain, its missing parts supplied by reference TRBV28 and TRBJ2-5, is DVKVTQSSRYLVKRTGEKVFLECVQDMDHENMFWYRQDPGLGLRLIYFSYDVKMKEKGDIPEGYSVSREKKERFSLILESASTNQTSMYLCASSRDSRQETQYFGPGTRLLVL.

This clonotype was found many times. Here the CDR3 reads CAISAAGQAGYEQYF. The CDR3 nucleotides are TGTGCCATCAGTGCCGCGGGACAGGCAGGATACGAGCAGTACTTC. The gene calls are TRBV10-3 and TRBJ2-7; 8 bases line up with TRBD1. This CDR3 is built from 15 residues. Germline-derived CDR1 and CDR2 are ENHRY and SYGVKD. V dropped 4 bases and J dropped 4; count of bases not matched to a gene: 9.

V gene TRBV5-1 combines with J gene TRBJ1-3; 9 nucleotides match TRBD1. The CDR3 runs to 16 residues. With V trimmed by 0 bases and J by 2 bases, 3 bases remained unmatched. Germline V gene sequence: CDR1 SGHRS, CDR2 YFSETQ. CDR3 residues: CASSLAGQGTGNTIYF. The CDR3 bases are TGCGCCAGCAGCTTGGCAGGACAGGGGACTGGAAACACCATATATTTT.

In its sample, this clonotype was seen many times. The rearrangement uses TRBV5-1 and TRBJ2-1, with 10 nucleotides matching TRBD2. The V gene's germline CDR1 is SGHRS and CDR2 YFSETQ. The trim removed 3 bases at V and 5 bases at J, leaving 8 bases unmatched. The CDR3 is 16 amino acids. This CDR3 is CASSYLAGVVDNEQFF. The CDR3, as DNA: TGCGCCAGCAGCTACCTAGCGGGAGTCGTCGACAATGAGCAGTTCTTC.

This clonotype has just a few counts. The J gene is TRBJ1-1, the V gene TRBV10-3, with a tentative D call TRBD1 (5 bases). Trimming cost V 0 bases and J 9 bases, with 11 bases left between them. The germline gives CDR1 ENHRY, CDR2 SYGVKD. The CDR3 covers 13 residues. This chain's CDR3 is CAISESIRGQAFF. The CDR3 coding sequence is TGTGCCATCAGTGAGTCGATACGGGGCCAAGCTTTCTTT.

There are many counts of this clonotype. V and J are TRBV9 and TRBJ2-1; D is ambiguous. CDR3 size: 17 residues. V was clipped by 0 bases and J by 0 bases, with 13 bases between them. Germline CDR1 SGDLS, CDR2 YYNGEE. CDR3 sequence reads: CASSVAVSPYSYNEQFF. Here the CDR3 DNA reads TGTGCCAGCAGCGTAGCTGTTAGCCCCTACTCCTACAATGAGCAGTTCTTC.

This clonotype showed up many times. CDR3: CASSPGTARHNEQFF. CDR3 sequence (DNA): TGTGCCAGCAGCCCCGGGACAGCGCGACACAATGAGCAGTTCTTC. This rearrangement joins TRBV11-2 to TRBJ2-1, with 7 positions matching TRBD1. CDR3 length equals 15 residues. Unmatched junction bases numbered 9, after V lost 5 bases and J lost 5 bases. Germline loops: CDR1 SGHAT, CDR2 FQNNGV.

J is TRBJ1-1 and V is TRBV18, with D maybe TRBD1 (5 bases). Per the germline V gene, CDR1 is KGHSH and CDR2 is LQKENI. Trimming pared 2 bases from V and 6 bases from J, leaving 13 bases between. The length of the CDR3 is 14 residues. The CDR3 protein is CASSPRDSSAEAFF. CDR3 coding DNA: TGTGCCAGCTCACCAAGGGACTCATCCGCTGAAGCTTTCTTT.

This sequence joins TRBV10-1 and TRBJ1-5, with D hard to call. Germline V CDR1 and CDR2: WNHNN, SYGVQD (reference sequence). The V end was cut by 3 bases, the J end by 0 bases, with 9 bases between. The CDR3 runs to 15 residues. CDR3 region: CASSDLQYSNQPQHF. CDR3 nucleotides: TGCGCCAGCAGTGACTTGCAGTATAGCAATCAGCCCCAGCATTTT.

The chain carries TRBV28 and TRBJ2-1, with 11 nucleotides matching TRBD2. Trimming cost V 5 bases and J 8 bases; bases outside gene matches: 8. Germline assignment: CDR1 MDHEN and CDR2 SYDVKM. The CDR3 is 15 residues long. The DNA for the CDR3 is TGTGCCAGCAGTCCGACTAGCGGGAAGAGGTATGAGCAGTTCTTC. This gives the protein CASSPTSGKRYEQFF.

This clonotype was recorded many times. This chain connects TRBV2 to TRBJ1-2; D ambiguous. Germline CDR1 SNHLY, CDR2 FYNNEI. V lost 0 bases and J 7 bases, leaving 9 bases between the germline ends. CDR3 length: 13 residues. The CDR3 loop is CASSEAGRGGYTF. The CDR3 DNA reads TGTGCCAGCAGTGAAGCTGGGCGAGGTGGCTACACCTTC.

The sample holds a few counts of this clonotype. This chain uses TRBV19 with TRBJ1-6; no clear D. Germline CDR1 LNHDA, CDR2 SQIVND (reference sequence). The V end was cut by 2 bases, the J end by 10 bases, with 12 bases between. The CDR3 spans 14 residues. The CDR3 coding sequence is TGTGCCAGTAGTATATGGGCAACTGGATCACCCCTCCACTTT. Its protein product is CASSIWATGSPLHF.

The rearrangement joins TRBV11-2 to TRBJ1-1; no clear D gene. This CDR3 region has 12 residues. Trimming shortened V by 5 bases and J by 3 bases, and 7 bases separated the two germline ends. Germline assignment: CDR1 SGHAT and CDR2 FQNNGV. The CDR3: CASSRVYTEAFF. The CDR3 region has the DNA TGTGCCAGCAGCCGGGTATACACTGAAGCTTTCTTT.

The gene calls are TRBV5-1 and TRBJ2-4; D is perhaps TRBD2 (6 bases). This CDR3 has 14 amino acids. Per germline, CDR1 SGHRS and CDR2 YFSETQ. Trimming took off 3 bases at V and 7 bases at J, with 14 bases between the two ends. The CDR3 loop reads CASSSTGGGNIQYF. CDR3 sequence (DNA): TGCGCCAGCAGCTCCACCGGGGGTGGGAACATTCAGTACTTC.

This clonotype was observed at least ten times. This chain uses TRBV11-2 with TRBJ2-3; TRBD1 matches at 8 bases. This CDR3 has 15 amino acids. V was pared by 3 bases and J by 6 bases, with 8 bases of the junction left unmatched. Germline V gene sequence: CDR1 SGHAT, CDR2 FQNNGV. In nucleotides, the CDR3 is TGTGCCAGCAGCTTCGACAGGGGCCCGCGGGATACGCAGTATTTT. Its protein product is CASSFDRGPRDTQYF.